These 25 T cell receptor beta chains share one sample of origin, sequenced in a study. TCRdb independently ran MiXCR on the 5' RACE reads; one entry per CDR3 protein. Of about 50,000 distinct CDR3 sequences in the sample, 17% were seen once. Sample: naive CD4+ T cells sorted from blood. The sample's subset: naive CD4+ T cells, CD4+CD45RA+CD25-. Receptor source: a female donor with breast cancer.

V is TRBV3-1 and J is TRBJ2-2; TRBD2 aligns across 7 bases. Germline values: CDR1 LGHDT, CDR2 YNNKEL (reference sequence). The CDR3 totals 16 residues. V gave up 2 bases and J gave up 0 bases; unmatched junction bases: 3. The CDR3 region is CASSQLAAPNTGELFF. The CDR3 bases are TGTGCCAGCAGCCAACTAGCGGCCCCGAACACCGGGGAGCTGTTTTTT.

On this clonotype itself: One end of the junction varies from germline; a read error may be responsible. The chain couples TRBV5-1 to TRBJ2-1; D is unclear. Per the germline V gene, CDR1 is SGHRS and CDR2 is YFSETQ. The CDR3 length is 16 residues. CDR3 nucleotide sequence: TGCGCCAGCAGCCCGGCGCTAGATTTCTCCTACAATGAGCAGTGCTTC. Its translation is CASSPALDFSYNEQCF.

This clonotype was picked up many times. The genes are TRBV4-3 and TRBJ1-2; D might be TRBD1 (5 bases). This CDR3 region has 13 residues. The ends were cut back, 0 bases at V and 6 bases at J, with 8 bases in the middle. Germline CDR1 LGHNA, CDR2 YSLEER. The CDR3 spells CASSQDWGDGYTF. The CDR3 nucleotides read TGCGCCAGCAGCCAAGATTGGGGGGATGGCTACACCTTC.

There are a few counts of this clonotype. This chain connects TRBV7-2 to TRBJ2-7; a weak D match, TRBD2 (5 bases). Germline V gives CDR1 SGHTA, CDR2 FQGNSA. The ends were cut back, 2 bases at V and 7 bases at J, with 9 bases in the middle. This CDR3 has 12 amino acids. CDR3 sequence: CASSLPRGEQYF. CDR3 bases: TGTGCCAGCAGCTTACCAAGAGGGGAGCAGTACTTC.

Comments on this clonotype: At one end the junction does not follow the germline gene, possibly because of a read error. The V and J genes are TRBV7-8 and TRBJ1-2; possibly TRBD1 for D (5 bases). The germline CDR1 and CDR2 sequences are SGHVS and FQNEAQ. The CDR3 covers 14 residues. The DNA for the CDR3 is TGTGCCGGCAGCTCGCGGCGGGGGAGCTATGGCTACACCTTC. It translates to CAGSSRRGSYGYTF.

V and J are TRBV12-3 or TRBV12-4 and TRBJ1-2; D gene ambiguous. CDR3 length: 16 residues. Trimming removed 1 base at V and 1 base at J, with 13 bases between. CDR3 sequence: CASSLVASAYNYGYTF. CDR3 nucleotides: TGTGCCAGCAGTTTAGTCGCTTCCGCCTATAACTATGGCTACACCTTC.

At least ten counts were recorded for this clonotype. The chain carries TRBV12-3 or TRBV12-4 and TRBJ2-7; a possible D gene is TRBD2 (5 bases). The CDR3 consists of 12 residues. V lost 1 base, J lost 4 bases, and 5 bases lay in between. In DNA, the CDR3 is TGTGCCAGCAGTTTAGGGACTTACGAGCAGTACTTC. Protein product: CASSLGTYEQYF.

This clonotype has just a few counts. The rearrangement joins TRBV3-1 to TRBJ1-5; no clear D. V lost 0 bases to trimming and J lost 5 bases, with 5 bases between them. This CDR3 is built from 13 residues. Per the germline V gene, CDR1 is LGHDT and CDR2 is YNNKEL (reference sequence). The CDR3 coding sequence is TGTGCCAGCAGCCAAGAGTCCGATCAGCCCCAGCATTTT. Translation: CASSQESDQPQHF.

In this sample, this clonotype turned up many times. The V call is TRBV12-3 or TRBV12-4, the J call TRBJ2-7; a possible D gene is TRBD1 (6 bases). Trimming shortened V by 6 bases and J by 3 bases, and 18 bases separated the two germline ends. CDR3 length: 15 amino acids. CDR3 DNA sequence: TGTGCCAGCAGCAAAGGGGCACAGGGAGACTACGAGCAGTACTTC. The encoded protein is CASSKGAQGDYEQYF.

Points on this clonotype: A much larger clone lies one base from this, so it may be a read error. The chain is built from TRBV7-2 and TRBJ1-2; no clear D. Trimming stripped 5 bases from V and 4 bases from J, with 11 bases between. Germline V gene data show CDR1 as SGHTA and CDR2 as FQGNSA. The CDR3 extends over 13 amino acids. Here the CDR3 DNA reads TGTGCCAGCAGCCCGAGAAGCGGCTATGGCTACACCTTC. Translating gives CASSPRSGYGYTF.

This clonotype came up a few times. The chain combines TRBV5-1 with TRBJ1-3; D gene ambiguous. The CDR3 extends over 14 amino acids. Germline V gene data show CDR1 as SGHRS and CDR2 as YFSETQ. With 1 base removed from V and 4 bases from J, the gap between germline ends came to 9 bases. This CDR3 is CASSLPDAGNTIYF. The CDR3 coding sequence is TGCGCCAGCAGCTTGCCGGATGCAGGAAACACCATATATTTT. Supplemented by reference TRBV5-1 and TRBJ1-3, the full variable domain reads KAGVTQTPRYLIKTRGQQVTLSCSPISGHRSVSWYQQTPGQGLQFLFEYFSETQRNKGNFPGRFSGRQFSNSRSEMNVSTLELGDSALYLCASSLPDAGNTIYFGEGSWLTVV.

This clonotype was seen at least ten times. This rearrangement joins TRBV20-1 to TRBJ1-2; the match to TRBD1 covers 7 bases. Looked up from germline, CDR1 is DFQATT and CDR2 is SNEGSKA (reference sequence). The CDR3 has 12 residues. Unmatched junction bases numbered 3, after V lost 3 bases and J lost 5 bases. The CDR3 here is CSARNRGYGYTF. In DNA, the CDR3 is TGCAGTGCTAGGAACAGGGGATATGGCTACACCTTC.

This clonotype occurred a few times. The CDR3 loop reads CASSRGQSCTYEQYF. CDR3 nucleotides: TGTGCCAGCAGCCGGGGACAGTCATGCACCTACGAGCAGTACTTC. J is TRBJ2-7 and V is TRBV9, with 7 positions matching TRBD1. Germline trimming cut 4 bases from V and 2 bases from J; bases unmatched to any gene: 9. From germline, CDR1 is SGDLS and CDR2 YYNGEE. The CDR3 length is 15 residues.

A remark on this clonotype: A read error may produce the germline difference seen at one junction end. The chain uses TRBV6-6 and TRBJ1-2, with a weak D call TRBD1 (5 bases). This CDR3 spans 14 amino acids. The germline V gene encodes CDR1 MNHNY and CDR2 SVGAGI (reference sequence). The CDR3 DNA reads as TGTGCCGGCAGGGATCAGGGTTTTAACTATGGCGGCACCTTC. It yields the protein CAGRDQGFNYGGTF.

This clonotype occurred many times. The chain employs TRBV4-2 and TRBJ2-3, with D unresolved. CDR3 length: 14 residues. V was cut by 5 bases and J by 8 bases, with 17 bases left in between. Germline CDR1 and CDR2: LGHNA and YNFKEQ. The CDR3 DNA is TGTGCCAGCAGCGCTGGATACCGGGTGGCTACGCAGTATTTT. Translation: CASSAGYRVATQYF.

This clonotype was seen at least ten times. The CDR3 region is CASRSRQGGSYGYTF. In nucleotides, the CDR3 is TGCGCCAGCAGAAGTAGACAGGGGGGTAGCTATGGCTACACCTTC. The rearrangement uses TRBV5-1 and TRBJ1-2; 9 nucleotides align to TRBD1. This CDR3 has 15 amino acids. Looked up from germline, CDR1 is SGHRS and CDR2 is YFSETQ. J lost 4 bases, V lost 5 bases, and 9 bases had no gene match.

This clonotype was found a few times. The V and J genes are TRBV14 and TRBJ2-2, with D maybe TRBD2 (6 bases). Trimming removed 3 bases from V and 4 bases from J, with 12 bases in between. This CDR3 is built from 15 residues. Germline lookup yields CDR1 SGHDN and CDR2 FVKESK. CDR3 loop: CASSQPGLLTGELFF. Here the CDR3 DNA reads TGTGCCAGCAGCCAGCCGGGACTTCTCACCGGGGAGCTGTTTTTT.

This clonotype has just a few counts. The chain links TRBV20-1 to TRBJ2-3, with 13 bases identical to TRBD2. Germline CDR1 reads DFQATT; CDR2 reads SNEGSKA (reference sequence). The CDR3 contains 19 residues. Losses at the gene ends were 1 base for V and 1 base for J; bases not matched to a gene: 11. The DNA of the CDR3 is TGCAGTGCTAGAGGCGGGACTAGCGGGGTTCTGGGAGGCACAGATACGCAGTATTTT. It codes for CSARGGTSGVLGGTDTQYF.

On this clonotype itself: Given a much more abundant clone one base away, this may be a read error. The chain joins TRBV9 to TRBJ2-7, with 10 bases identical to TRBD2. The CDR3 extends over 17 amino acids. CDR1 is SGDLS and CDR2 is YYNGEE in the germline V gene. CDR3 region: CASSVADRGLAFREQCF. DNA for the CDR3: TGTGCCAGCAGCGTAGCCGACCGGGGACTAGCGTTCCGCGAGCAGTGCTTC.

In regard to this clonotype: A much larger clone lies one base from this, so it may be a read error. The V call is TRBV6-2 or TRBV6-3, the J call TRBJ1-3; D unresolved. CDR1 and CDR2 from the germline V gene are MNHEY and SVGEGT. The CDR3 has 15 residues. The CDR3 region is CASRYSSGSGNTIYF. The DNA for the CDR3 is TGTGCCAGCAGATACTCGTCGGGATCTGGAAACACCATATATTTT.

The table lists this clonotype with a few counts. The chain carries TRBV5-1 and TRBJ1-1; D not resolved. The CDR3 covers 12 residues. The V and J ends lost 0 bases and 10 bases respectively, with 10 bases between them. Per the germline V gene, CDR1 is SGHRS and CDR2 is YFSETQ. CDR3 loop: CASSLGPSGAFF. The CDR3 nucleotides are TGCGCCAGCAGCTTGGGACCCAGCGGAGCTTTCTTT.

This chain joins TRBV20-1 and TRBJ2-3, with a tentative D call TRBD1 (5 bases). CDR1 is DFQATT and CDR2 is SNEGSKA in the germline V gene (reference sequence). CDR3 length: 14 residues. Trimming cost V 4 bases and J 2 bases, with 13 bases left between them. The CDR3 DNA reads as TGCAGTGCTATGGGGCCGCGTATCACAGATACGCAGTATTTT. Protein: CSAMGPRITDTQYF.

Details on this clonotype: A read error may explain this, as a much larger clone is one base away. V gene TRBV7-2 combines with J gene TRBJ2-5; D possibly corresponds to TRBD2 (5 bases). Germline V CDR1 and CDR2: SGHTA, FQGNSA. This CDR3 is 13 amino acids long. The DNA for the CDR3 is TGTGCCTGCAGCTTAGCCGCGGGAGAGACCCAGTACTTC. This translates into CACSLAAGETQYF. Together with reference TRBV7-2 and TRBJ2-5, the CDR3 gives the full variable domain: GAGVSQSPSNKVTEKGKDVELRCDPISGHTALYWYRQSLGQGLEFLIYFQGNSAPDKSGLPSDRFSAERTGGSVSTLTIQRTQQEDSAVYLCACSLAAGETQYFGPGTRLLVL.

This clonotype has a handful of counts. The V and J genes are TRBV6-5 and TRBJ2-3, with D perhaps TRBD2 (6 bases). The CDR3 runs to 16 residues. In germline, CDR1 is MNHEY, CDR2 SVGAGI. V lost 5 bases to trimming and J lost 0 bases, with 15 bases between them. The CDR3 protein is CASSPGAGTSTDTQYF. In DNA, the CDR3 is TGTGCCAGCAGTCCCGGCGCGGGGACTAGCACAGATACGCAGTATTTT.

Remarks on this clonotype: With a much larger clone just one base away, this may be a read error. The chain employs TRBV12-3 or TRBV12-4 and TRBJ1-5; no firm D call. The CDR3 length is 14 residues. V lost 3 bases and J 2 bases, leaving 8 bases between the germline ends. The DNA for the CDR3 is TGTGCCAGCAGTTTGGTGCAGGGCAATCAGCCCCAGCATTTT. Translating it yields CASSLVQGNQPQHF.